This T cell receptor (beta chain) comes out of a study of identical twins. Template switching created a universal primer site, and the cDNA included unique molecular identifiers. TCRdb processed the 5' RACE reads anew with MiXCR; each CDR3 protein has one entry. The top ten clones hold around 3% of a sample with 450,000 or so distinct CDR3 sequences, less than 25% of them seen once. This clonotype was detected only a few times. This CDR3 has 14 residues. V was pared by 4 bases and J by 3 bases, with 4 bases of the junction left unmatched. Germline lookup yields CDR1 MNHEY and CDR2 SVGAGI. These data were also filed under a second study, of T cells expressing NK-cell markers.

The chain joins TRBV6-5 to TRBJ2-7; 9 bases match TRBD2. Input material: CD4+ T cells sorted from blood. This clonotype originated in a woman between 18 and 30 years old in good health. CDR3 in DNA: TGTGCCAGCAGTTTAGAACTAGCGGGCTACGAGCAGTACTTC. It translates to CASSLELAGYEQYF.